This T cell receptor (beta chain) comes out of a study of blood T cell repertoires in COVID-19. The germline gives CDR1 SGHAT, CDR2 FQNNGV. The CDR3 consists of 15 residues. V was trimmed by 3 bases and J by 2 bases, leaving 12 bases between them. TCRdb's table, derived via immunoSEQ multiplex PCR, lists solely in-frame clones and lacks some. The sample includes hundreds of thousands of clones, over 75% of them seen just once. V and J are TRBV11-2 and TRBJ2-3; maybe TRBD2 (6 bases). Sequencing was carried out using PBMCs or T cells enriched from blood (not recorded which). The clonotype originates from a woman aged 40-49 years with acute COVID-19. The CDR3: CASSFGGLSTDTQYF. CDR3 sequence (DNA): TGTGCCAGCAGCTTCGGGGGACTCTCCACAGATACGCAGTATTTT. Full variable domain (outside the CDR3, taken from reference TRBV11-2 and TRBJ2-3): EAGVAQSPRYKIIEKRQSVAFWCNPISGHATLYWYQQILGQGPKLLIQFQNNGVVDDSQLPKDRFSAERLKGVDSTLKIQPAKLEDSAVYLCASSFGGLSTDTQYFGPGTRLTVL.